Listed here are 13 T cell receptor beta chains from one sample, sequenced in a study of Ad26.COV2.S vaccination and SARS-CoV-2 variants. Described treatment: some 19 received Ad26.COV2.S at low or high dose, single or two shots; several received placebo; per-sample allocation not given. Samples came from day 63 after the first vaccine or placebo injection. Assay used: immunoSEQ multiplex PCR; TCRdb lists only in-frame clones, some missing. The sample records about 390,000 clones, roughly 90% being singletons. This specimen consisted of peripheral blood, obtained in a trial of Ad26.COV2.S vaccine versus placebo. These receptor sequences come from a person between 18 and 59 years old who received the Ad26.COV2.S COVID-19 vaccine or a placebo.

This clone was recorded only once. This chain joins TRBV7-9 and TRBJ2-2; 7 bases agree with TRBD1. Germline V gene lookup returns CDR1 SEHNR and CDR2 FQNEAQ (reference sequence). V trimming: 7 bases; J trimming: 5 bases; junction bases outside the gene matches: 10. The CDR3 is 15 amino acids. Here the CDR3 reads CASTTDREGTGELFF. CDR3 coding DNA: TGTGCCAGCACCACCGACAGGGAAGGAACCGGGGAGCTGTTTTTT.

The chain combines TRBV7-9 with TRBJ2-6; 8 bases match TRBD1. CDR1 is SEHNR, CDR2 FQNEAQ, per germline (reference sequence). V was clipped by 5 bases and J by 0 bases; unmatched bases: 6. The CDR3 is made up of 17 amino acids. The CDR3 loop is CASSIQGANSGANVLTF. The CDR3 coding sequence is TGTGCCAGCAGCATCCAGGGGGCGAACTCTGGGGCCAACGTCCTGACTTTC.

Here the CDR3 reads CASSQVAGGLEGYTF. The CDR3 bases are TGTGCCAGCAGCCAAGTCGCAGGGGGCTTAGAAGGCTACACCTTC. The rearrangement uses TRBV14 and TRBJ1-2; TRBD1 aligns across 8 bases. Trimming at V came to 1 base and at J to 8 bases, leaving 9 bases not matched to a gene. This CDR3 contains 15 residues. From germline, CDR1 is SGHDN and CDR2 FVKESK.

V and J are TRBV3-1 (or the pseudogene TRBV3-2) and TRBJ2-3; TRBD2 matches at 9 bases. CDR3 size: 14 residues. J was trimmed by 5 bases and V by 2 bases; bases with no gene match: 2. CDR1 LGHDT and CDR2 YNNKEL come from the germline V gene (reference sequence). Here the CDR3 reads CASSQLAGQDTQYF. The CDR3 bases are TGTGCCAGCAGCCAACTAGCGGGGCAAGATACGCAGTATTTT.

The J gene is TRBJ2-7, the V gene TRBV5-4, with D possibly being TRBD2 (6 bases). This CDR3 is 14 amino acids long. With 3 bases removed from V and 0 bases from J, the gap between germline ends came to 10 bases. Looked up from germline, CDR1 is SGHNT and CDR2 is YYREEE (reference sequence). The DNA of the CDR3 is TGTGCCAGCAGCTCGGACTATCTCTCCTACGAGCAGTACTTC. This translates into CASSSDYLSYEQYF.

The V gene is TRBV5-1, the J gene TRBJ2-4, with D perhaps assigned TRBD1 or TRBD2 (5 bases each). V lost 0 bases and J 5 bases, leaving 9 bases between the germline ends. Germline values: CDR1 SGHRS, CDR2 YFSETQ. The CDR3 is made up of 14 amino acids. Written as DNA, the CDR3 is TGCGCCAGCAGCTTGGCGGGGACCCAAAACATTCAGTACTTC. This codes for CASSLAGTQNIQYF.

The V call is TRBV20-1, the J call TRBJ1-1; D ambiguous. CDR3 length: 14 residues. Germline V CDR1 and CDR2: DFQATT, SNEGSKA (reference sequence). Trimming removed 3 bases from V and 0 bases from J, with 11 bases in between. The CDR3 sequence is CSASLRSLNTEAFF. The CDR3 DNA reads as TGCAGTGCTAGTTTGAGGAGTTTGAACACTGAAGCTTTCTTT.

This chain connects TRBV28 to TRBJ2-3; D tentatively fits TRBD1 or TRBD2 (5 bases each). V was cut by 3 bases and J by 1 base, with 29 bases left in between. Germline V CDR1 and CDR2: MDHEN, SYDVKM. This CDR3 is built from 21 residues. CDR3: CASSLSGFAPHLGTGTDTQYF. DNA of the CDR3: TGTGCCAGCAGTTTGTCAGGGTTTGCGCCCCACTTGGGGACGGGCACAGATACGCAGTATTTT.

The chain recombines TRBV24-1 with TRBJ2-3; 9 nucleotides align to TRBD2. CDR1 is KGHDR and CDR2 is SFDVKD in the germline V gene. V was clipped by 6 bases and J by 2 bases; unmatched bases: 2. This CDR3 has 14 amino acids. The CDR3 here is CATSSGGNTDTQYF. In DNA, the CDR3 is TGTGCCACCAGTAGCGGGGGGAACACAGATACGCAGTATTTT.

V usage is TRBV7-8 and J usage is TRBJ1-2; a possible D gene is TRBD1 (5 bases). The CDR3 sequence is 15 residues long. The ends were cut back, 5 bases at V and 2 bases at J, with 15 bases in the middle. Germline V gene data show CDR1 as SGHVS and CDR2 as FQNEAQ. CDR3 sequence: CASSPWGQENYGYTF. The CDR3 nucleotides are TGTGCCAGCAGCCCCTGGGGCCAGGAGAACTATGGCTACACCTTC. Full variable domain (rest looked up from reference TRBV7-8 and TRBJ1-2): GAGVSQSPRYKVAKRGQDVALRCDPISGHVSLFWYQQALGQGPEFLTYFQNEAQLDKSGLPSDRFFAERPEGSVSTLKIQRTQQEDSAVYLCASSPWGQENYGYTFGSGTRLTVV.

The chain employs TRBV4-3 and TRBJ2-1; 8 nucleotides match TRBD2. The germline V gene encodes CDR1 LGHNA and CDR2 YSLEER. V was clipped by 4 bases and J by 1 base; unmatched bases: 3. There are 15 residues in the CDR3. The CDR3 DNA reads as TGCGCCAGCAGCCCTCGACTAGCGTCCTACAATGAGCAGTTCTTC. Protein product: CASSPRLASYNEQFF.

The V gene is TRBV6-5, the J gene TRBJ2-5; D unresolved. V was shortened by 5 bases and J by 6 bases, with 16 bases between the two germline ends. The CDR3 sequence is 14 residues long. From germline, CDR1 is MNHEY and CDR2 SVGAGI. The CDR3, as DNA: TGTGCCAGCAGTCCCCTCCGAAGCCGGCAGACCCAGTACTTC. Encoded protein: CASSPLRSRQTQYF.

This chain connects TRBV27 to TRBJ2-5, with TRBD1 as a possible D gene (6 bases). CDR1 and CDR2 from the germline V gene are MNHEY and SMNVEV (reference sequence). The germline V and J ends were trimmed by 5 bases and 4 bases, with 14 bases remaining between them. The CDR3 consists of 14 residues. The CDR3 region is CASSLGLRGETQYF. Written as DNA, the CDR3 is TGTGCCAGCAGTCTTGGCCTCAGGGGAGAGACCCAGTACTTC.